This T cell receptor (beta chain) was sequenced in a study of sequential checkpoint blockade in melanoma. In the study overall: First-line arms were nivolumab then ipilimumab, or the reverse, randomized 1:1.

In the case of this clone: Other DNA sequences in the sample encode the same CDR3.

Per germline, CDR1 SGDLS and CDR2 YYNGEE. The CDR3 extends over 16 amino acids. J was trimmed by 1 base and V by 0 bases; bases with no gene match: 3. The treatment here: randomized to nivolumab then ipilimumab (arm A) or the reverse (arm B). None of the patients previously received DNA-damaging chemotherapy. From thawed PBMCs, live CD3+CD8+ cells negative for CD19 and CD56 were sorted. Sequencing was performed with immunoSEQ multiplex PCR; in TCRdb, only in-frame clones are kept and a portion is missing. Of tens of thousands of clones in the sample, over 80% are singletons; the top ten hold around a sixth.

The chain carries TRBV9 and TRBJ2-1, with 8 bases aligning to TRBD2. The clonotype comes from a human donor with melanoma. The specimen was CD8+ T cells sorted from blood (inferred from file names), collected from a patient given nivolumab and ipilimumab in sequence. The CDR3 nucleotides are TGTGCCAGCAGCGTAGGGGTAGCGGGGTCCTACAATGAGCAGTTCTTC. It specifies CASSVGVAGSYNEQFF.